This TCR beta chain was found in a study of CD8+ T cells in alopecia areata. Study at large: Patients remained on tofacitinib for 6 to 18 months and then went 6 months without it. Percentage of affected scalp area was the basis on which treated patients' severity was scored.

V dropped 6 bases and J dropped 10; count of bases not matched to a gene: 11. The CDR3 extends over 15 amino acids. Germline CDR1 reads SNHLY; CDR2 reads FYNNEI. Worth noting for this clone: Its antigen is unidentified.

Findings and caveats of the study: Given one nonresponder, whether baseline CD8+ expansion relates to response remains uncertain. Lesional scalp displayed greater clonality than normal scalp, most notably in alopecia totalis/universalis.

Treatment meaning: oral pan-JAK inhibitor, 5-10 mg twice daily. RNA extraction and reverse transcription yielded cDNA as sequencing template. Generated by immunoSEQ multiplex PCR, the TCRdb table keeps only in-frame clones and is missing some. The sample shows a few hundred thousand clones, about two fifths of them seen only once. The sequence was obtained from a human donor with alopecia areata. The input for sequencing was CD4+ T cells sorted from blood, taken at roughly week 30, from a patient treated with tofacitinib. This rearrangement joins TRBV2 to TRBJ1-6, with 8 bases aligning to TRBD1. CDR3 loop: CASRPRTGSGSPLHF. DNA of the CDR3: TGTGCCAGCAGACCTAGGACAGGGTCGGGGTCACCCCTCCACTTT. Based on the CDR3 plus reference TRBV2 and TRBJ1-6, the full variable domain is EPEVTQTPSHQVTQMGQEVILRCVPISNHLYFYWYRQILGQKVEFLVSFYNNEISEKSEIFDDQFSVERPDGSNFTLKIRSTKLEDSAMYFCASRPRTGSGSPLHFGNGTRLTVT.